A selection of T cell receptor beta chains follows, all from one sample in a study of T cell changes during pregnancy in multiple sclerosis. The data were produced by immunoSEQ multiplex PCR, yet TCRdb's version contains in-frame clones alone and is incomplete. The repertoire includes about 59,000 clones, approximately 91% of them detected once, and 1.3% sits in the top ten. The specimen comprised peripheral blood, sampled in the second trimester of pregnancy. The receptor source for this set is a female donor with multiple sclerosis, enrolled in a pregnancy study. CDR3s include the opening cysteine and the closing phenylalanine or tryptophan. The D gene is left open where the match is weak. A row's size may be missing; if present it is once, few, many or a size class.

TRBV6-1	NA	TRBJ2-3	NA	TGTGCCAGCAGAAAATCGGGGGGCCCCACAGATACGCAGTATTTT	CASRKSGGPTDTQYF
TRBV5-1	NA	TRBJ1-3	once	TGCGCCAGCAGCTTACAACGGGGAGACACCATATATTTT	CASSLQRGDTIYF
TRBV5-8	NA	TRBJ2-3	NA	TGTGCCAGTGAGGATACGCAGTATTTT	CASEDTQYF
TRBV29-1	NA	TRBJ2-3	NA	TGCAGCGTTGAAGGGTACAGCAGCACAGATACGCAGTATTTT	CSVEGYSSTDTQYF
TRBV19	NA	TRBJ1-6	NA	TGTGCCAGTAAACAGGGCTCGGGATCACCCCTCCACTTT	CASKQGSGSPLHF
TRBV7-6	NA	TRBJ1-4	NA	TGTGCCAGCAGCGGGACACTGGGATCGTATAATGAAAAACTGTTTTTT	CASSGTLGSYNEKLFF
TRBV9	NA	TRBJ2-1	NA	TGTGCCAGCAGCGCCTTGACAGGTTACAATGAGCAGTTCTTC	CASSALTGYNEQFF
TRBV28	NA	TRBJ1-3	NA	TGTGCCAGCTACGGGGGGGCTGGAAACACCATATATTTT	CASYGGAGNTIYF
TRBV2	TRBD2	TRBJ2-7	once	TGTGCCAGCGGTTTTGCGGGGGACGAGCAGTACTTC	CASGFAGDEQYF
TRBV15	NA	TRBJ1-2	NA	TGTGCCACCAGCTATCAGGGGAACTACACCTTC	CATSYQGNYTF
TRBV29-1	NA	TRBJ1-1	few	TGCAGCGTGGAATGGGGCTCTTCTGAAGCTTTCTTT	CSVEWGSSEAFF
TRBV5-6	TRBD1	TRBJ1-2	NA	TGTGCCAGCAGCTACTACAGGGGTCAGGCCTATGGCTACACCTTC	CASSYYRGQAYGYTF
TRBV10-3	NA	TRBJ2-3	once	TGTGCCATCAGTGAGTCGACATTGAAACCAGATACGCAGTATTTT	CAISESTLKPDTQYF
TRBV19	TRBD1	TRBJ2-7	NA	TGTGCCAGTAGTCTCGCCCCCCGGGACAGATATTACGAGCAGTACTTC	CASSLAPRDRYYEQYF
TRBV7-7	NA	TRBJ2-5	NA	TGTGCTAGCAGCTTAGGGGTAGCGCGAGATGAGACCCAGTACTTC	CASSLGVARDETQYF
TRBV10-1	NA	TRBJ2-7	few	TGCGCCAGCAGTGAGCCGGGTCCGCAGTACTTC	CASSEPGPQYF
TRBV28	TRBD2	TRBJ2-7	NA	TGTGCCAGCAGTTCCCAGCGGGGGCGGACCTACGAGCAGTACTTC	CASSSQRGRTYEQYF
TRBV7-2	TRBD1	TRBJ1-3	medium-sized	TGTGCCAGCAGCTTTAGACAGGGGAGCTCTGGAAACACCATATATTTT	CASSFRQGSSGNTIYF
TRBV5-4	TRBD1	TRBJ1-2	NA	TGTGCCAGCAGCTGGGGGGACAGACGAGGTGGCTACACCTTC	CASSWGDRRGGYTF
TRBV5-1	TRBD2	TRBJ2-1	once	TGCGCCAGCAGCTTGGATGGACTAGCGGGGGGTTGGTGGCTCTTC	CASSLDGLAGGWWLF
TRBV11-2	TRBD2	TRBJ2-3	NA	TGTGCCAGCAGCTTAGCGGGGGGTCCCACAGATACGCAGTATTTT	CASSLAGGPTDTQYF
TRBV6-5	NA	TRBJ2-5	NA	TGTGCCAGCAGTGGAGGGGGCCTCCAAGAGACCCAGTACTTC	CASSGGGLQETQYF
TRBV7-3	TRBD1	TRBJ2-3	NA	TGTGCCAGCAGCCCGGGACAGACCACAGATACGCAGTATTTT	CASSPGQTTDTQYF
TRBV18	NA	TRBJ2-7	NA	TGTGCCAGCTCACCAAGGGCAGGCCAGGGGCAGTACTTC	CASSPRAGQGQYF
TRBV9	TRBD2	TRBJ2-5	NA	TGTGCCAGCAGTCCCAGAGGGGTAGCGGGGGGATACCAAGAGACCCAGTACTTC	CASSPRGVAGGYQETQYF
TRBV5-4	TRBD1	TRBJ1-1	NA	TGTGCCAGCAGCTCGGACAGGTTGAACACTGAAGCTTTCTTT	CASSSDRLNTEAFF
TRBV2	NA	TRBJ2-5	NA	TGTGCCAGCAGTGTCCGTCGGACTAACCAAGAGACCCAGTACTTC	CASSVRRTNQETQYF
TRBV2	TRBD2	TRBJ2-7	NA	TGTGCCAGCAGTGAAGCTTCGAGCGGGGGGCAGTTC	CASSEASSGGQF
TRBV5-1	TRBD1	TRBJ1-3	NA	TGCGCCAGCAGCTTCGCGGGACAGCGCTCTGGAAACACCATATATTTT	CASSFAGQRSGNTIYF
TRBV11-1	NA	TRBJ1-1	NA	TGTGCCAGCAGCTTCACTACAGACAGAAACACTGAAGCTTTCTTT	CASSFTTDRNTEAFF
TRBV5-4	NA	TRBJ1-1	NA	TGTGCCAGCAGCCCCATGGTGGGGGGGCCGGCTGAAGCTTTCTTT	CASSPMVGGPAEAFF
TRBV19	NA	TRBJ2-6	NA	TGTGCCAGTAGTGGGTGGCAGGCGAGCTCTGGGGCCAACGTCCTGACTTTC	CASSGWQASSGANVLTF
TRBV30	TRBD1	TRBJ2-2	once	TGTGCCTGGAGTGTATTAGACAGGGAAACCGGGGAGCTGTTTTTT	CAWSVLDRETGELFF